These T cell receptor beta chains were read from a single sample in a study of T cells in localized non-small cell lung cancer. This table comes from immunoSEQ multiplex PCR, and its TCRdb copy is limited to in-frame clones, with some not included. Among 75,000 to 80,000 clones, around 82% were seen once, and the ten largest hold 8.5% to 10%. The sequencing used peripheral blood, collected before any cancer treatment. The source of these receptors is a female donor aged 60 or older with stage I lung adenocarcinoma. CDR3s include the opening cysteine and the closing phenylalanine or tryptophan.

TRBV6-1	TRBJ2-7	CASSEVPGPYEQYF
TRBV4-1	TRBJ1-1	CASSQDRWDTEAFF
TRBV21-1	TRBJ1-2	CASSKMTSRVYGYTF
TRBV30	TRBJ1-5	CAWSSPGQVVNQPQHF
TRBV27	TRBJ1-6	CASSLSPRRSYNSPLHF
TRBV4-2	TRBJ2-2	CASSLGGSGELFF
TRBV19	TRBJ1-1	CASSIDSLGLGGTEAFF
TRBV15	TRBJ2-1	CATSREVAGAPNEQFF
TRBV9	TRBJ2-1	CASSVGRQGFGYNEQFF
TRBV29-1	TRBJ1-2	CSVGQGAGYGYTF
TRBV5-1	TRBJ2-1	CASSLLAGNDNEQFF
TRBV11-2	TRBJ1-4	CASSLEGSGGWNEKLFF
TRBV5-6	TRBJ2-5	CASSPTGTSGRPQETQYF
TRBV7-2	TRBJ2-1	CASSFNQANEQFF
TRBV4-2	TRBJ2-6	CASSQEGQYSGANVLTF
TRBV9	TRBJ1-2	CASSVGVPSYGYTF
TRBV27	TRBJ2-7	CATRWDNSYEQYF
TRBV9	TRBJ2-6	CASKSGANVLTF
TRBV21-1	TRBJ2-7	CASSKFRRPYEQYF
TRBV5-4	TRBJ1-4	CASSQGLSGQGREKLFF
TRBV30	TRBJ2-2	CAWSVLRMGGELFF
TRBV27	TRBJ2-7	CASSLSRQGGVYEQYF
TRBV7-2	TRBJ2-1	CASSLGVGSYNEQFF
TRBV9	TRBJ1-3	CASSVGQTGSGNTIYF
TRBV29-1	TRBJ2-1	CSVGRGLAGHNEQFF
TRBV11-2	TRBJ2-1	CASSLGTQPYNEQFF
TRBV7-7	TRBJ2-2	CASSIGGDTGELFF
TRBV7-6	TRBJ1-3	CASSLMETGSSTIYF
TRBV9	TRBJ2-3	CASSVLAGVGTDTQYF
TRBV7-8	TRBJ2-2	CASSPRLAPGELFF
TRBV28	TRBJ1-4	CASSLVGLSEKLFF
TRBV4-3	TRBJ2-2	CASSQSGTLGAGELFF
TRBV7-9	TRBJ2-5	CASSTGLARVGETQYF
TRBV30	TRBJ1-1	CAWREQLNTEAFF
TRBV5-1	TRBJ2-3	CASSISGIYTDTQYF
TRBV7-2	TRBJ2-1	CASSLPTGTGGQFF
TRBV5-1	TRBJ1-2	CASSLGDSYGYTF
TRBV4-3	TRBJ2-7	CASSQDTDSLYEQYF
TRBV12-5	TRBJ1-1	CASGLALNTEAFF
TRBV19	TRBJ2-4	CASSIAEDRYLENIQYF
TRBV27	TRBJ2-7	CASSLVPFNEQYF
TRBV9	TRBJ2-3	CASSVAGGADTQYF
TRBV5-1	TRBJ2-2	CASSLELGHTGELFF
TRBV9	TRBJ2-2	CASSDPRLPLFF
TRBV6-1	TRBJ2-5	CASSRGGQETQYF
TRBV28	TRBJ1-1	CASRQGARVPEAFF
TRBV27	TRBJ2-1	CASSLVNSYNEQFF
TRBV30	TRBJ1-1	CASTGLNTEAFF
TRBV4-3	TRBJ2-1	CASSQDSSTYNEQFF
TRBV9	TRBJ2-5	CASSVEGGSETQYF
TRBV28	TRBJ2-5	CASSLQETQYF
TRBV7-2	TRBJ1-5	CASSSSIGTGAASGQPQHF
TRBV9	TRBJ2-3	CASRSSGSDTQYF
TRBV6-6	TRBJ2-5	CASKRAAQETQYF
TRBV7-9	TRBJ2-1	CASSVGTASYNEQFF
TRBV11-1	TRBJ1-2	CASSRGTDGNYGYTF
TRBV5-1	TRBJ1-2	CASSRDGSGYGYTF
TRBV9	TRBJ2-3	CASSVAPGSTDTQYF
TRBV27	TRBJ2-7	CASSLGPSYEQYF
TRBV7-9	TRBJ2-5	CASSFQTGAGETQYF